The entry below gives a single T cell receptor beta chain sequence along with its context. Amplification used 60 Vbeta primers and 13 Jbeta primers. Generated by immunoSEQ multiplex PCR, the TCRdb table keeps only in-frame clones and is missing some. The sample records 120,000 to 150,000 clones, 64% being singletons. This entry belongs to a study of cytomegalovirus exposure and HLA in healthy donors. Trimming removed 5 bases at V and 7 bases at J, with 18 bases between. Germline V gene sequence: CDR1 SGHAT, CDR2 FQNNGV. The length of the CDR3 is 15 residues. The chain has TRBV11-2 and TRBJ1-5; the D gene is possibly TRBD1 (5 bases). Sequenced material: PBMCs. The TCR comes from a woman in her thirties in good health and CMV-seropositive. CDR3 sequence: CASSTRGGLGQPQHF. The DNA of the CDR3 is TGTGCCAGCAGCACGCGGGGGGGTCTTGGGCAGCCCCAGCATTTT.